These 18 T cell receptor beta chains came from one sample sequenced in a study of cytomegalovirus exposure and HLA in healthy donors. TCRdb's table, derived via immunoSEQ multiplex PCR, lists solely in-frame clones and lacks some. This table has some 150,000 clones, about 87% appearing once. Sequencing used PBMCs. The receptor set was obtained from a man younger than 30 in good health and CMV-seropositive.

The J gene is TRBJ1-5, the V gene TRBV27; D may be TRBD1 (5 bases). From germline, CDR1 is MNHEY and CDR2 SMNVEV (reference sequence). Trimming took off 2 bases at V and 8 bases at J, with 7 bases between the two ends. CDR3 length: 12 residues. CDR3 loop: CASSLVGEPQHF. DNA of the CDR3: TGTGCCAGCAGTTTAGTAGGGGAGCCCCAGCATTTT.

In this sample, this clone turned up once. The conserved final phenylalanine or tryptophan is absent from the CDR3, which likely points to a read error. It is unclear where the CDR3 begins or ends on the DNA, so no DNA is shown, and the CDR3 is as TCRdb lists it. The gene calls are TRBV2 and TRBJ2-7; the listed D gene, TRBD2, was not tested against the DNA. Germline assignment: CDR1 SNHLY and CDR2 FYNNEI. 13 amino acids form the CDR3, both terminal residues included. This CDR3 reads CASSDAVGGVITL.

The CDR3 loop is CASSLSDGADTQYF. The DNA of the CDR3 is TGTGCCAGCAGTTTATCGGACGGGGCAGATACGCAGTATTTT. The chain couples TRBV27 to TRBJ2-3; D perhaps matches TRBD2 (5 bases). The CDR3 runs 14 residues. V lost 0 bases to trimming and J lost 4 bases, with 8 bases between them. CDR1 is MNHEY, CDR2 SMNVEV, per germline (reference sequence).

The chain is built from TRBV18 and TRBJ2-5; TRBD2 agrees at 13 bases. This CDR3 is 16 amino acids long. The ends lost 3 bases at V and 4 bases at J; junction bases unmatched: 5. From germline, CDR1 is KGHSH and CDR2 LQKENI. Here the CDR3 reads CASSPGGLAGVETQYF. In nucleotides, the CDR3 is TGTGCCAGCTCACCTGGAGGACTAGCGGGAGTAGAGACCCAGTACTTC.

The chain couples TRBV18 to TRBJ1-2; no reliable D call. This CDR3 contains 14 residues. Deletions cut 1 base from V and 1 base from J, with 7 bases between. Germline CDR1 KGHSH, CDR2 LQKENI. This CDR3 is CASSPQANNYGYTF. Written as DNA, the CDR3 is TGTGCCAGCTCACCACAAGCCAATAACTATGGCTACACCTTC.

J is TRBJ2-1 and V is TRBV6-1; the match to TRBD1 covers 9 bases. This CDR3 has 15 amino acids. V shed 4 bases, J shed 6 bases, and the junction held 7 bases outside the gene matches. The V gene's germline CDR1 is MNHNS and CDR2 SASEGT. CDR3 amino acids: CASSVQGQGFNEQFF. CDR3 coding DNA: TGTGCCAGCAGTGTTCAGGGACAGGGTTTCAATGAGCAGTTCTTC.

This clone was recorded once. The chain recombines TRBV21-1 with TRBJ1-1. TRBV21-1 counts as a pseudogene. This CDR3 region has 15 residues. Written as DNA, the CDR3 is TGTGCCAGCAGCGAGAGGGAGGGAGCAACCACTGAAGCTTTCTTT. Amino acids: CASSEREGATTEAFF.

The rearrangement joins TRBV5-1 to TRBJ2-1, with D possibly TRBD2 on 7 matching bases. Germline V gene lookup returns CDR1 SGHRS and CDR2 YFSETQ. V was cut by 4 bases and J by 5 bases, with 19 bases left in between. The CDR3 consists of 16 residues. Here the CDR3 DNA reads TGCGCCAGCAGCCGGGGGGCGGCAGAACGGGACAATGAGCAGTTCTTC. The encoded protein is CASSRGAAERDNEQFF.

J is TRBJ1-1 and V is TRBV27; D is perhaps TRBD1 (5 bases). Trimming cost V 5 bases and J 2 bases, with 12 bases left between them. Germline CDR1 and CDR2: MNHEY and SMNVEV (reference sequence). There are 14 residues in the CDR3. CDR3 in amino acids: CASSDFQGNTEAFF. CDR3 DNA sequence: TGTGCCAGCAGTGATTTTCAGGGAAACACTGAAGCTTTCTTT.

The chain uses TRBV27 and TRBJ2-5; TRBD1 might be the D (5 bases). CDR1 MNHEY and CDR2 SMNVEV come from the germline V gene (reference sequence). This CDR3 is 15 amino acids long. V lost 2 bases to trimming and J lost 1 base, with 11 bases between them. CDR3 DNA sequence: TGTGCCAGCAGTTTAAGACAGACTCCCCAAGAGACCCAGTACTTC. Translating gives CASSLRQTPQETQYF.

The CDR3 region has the DNA TGTGCCAGCAGGCGCGGGGGGGTCAATGAGCAGTTCTTC. This translates into CASRRGGVNEQFF. The chain couples TRBV7-8 to TRBJ2-1; 9 bases align to TRBD2. After removal of 6 bases from V and 6 bases from J, the junction contained 3 bases not matched to a gene. Per germline, CDR1 SGHVS and CDR2 FQNEAQ. The CDR3 is made up of 13 amino acids.

The chain links TRBV1 to TRBJ2-2; the table assigns TRBD2, which was not confirmed against the DNA. TRBV1 is noted as a pseudogene. CDR3 length: 16 residues. CDR3 sequence (DNA): TGCACCAGCAGCCAAGGGACTAGCGGGAGAACCGGGGAGCTGTTTTTT. Its protein product is CTSSQGTSGRTGELFF.

The rearrangement uses TRBV7-6 and TRBJ1-1, with a tentative D call TRBD1 (6 bases). The V end was cut by 6 bases, the J end by 4 bases, with 12 bases between. The germline V gene has CDR1 SGHVS and CDR2 FNYEAQ. CDR3 length equals 13 residues. The CDR3 region is CASSSQGSTEAFF. The CDR3 DNA reads TGTGCCAGCAGTTCCCAGGGGTCCACTGAAGCTTTCTTT.

This clone showed up just a few times. The V gene is TRBV5-4, the J gene TRBJ1-3, with D hard to call. The CDR3 has 12 residues. The germline gives CDR1 SGHNT, CDR2 YYREEE (reference sequence). Trimming pared 9 bases from V and 4 bases from J, leaving 11 bases between. The CDR3 loop reads CATKSEGNTIYF. The CDR3, as DNA: TGTGCCACCAAAAGCGAGGGAAACACCATATATTTT.

The CDR3 DNA is TGTGCCAGCATCGGAGGGGGCCTTAGCAATCAGCCCCAGCATTTT. It yields the protein CASIGGGLSNQPQHF. This chain connects TRBV6-1 to TRBJ1-5; 7 nucleotides agree with TRBD1. The CDR3 is 15 residues long. Germline V lookup: CDR1 MNHNS, CDR2 SASEGT. V lost 7 bases to trimming and J lost 0 bases; unmatched junction nucleotides: 6.

The V gene is TRBV2, the J gene TRBJ2-5; D gene ambiguous. CDR1 and CDR2 from the germline V gene are SNHLY and FYNNEI. The V and J ends lost 7 bases and 2 bases respectively, with 11 bases between them. The CDR3 length is 13 residues. For the CDR3, the DNA is TGTGCCAGCAAAATACGGGTTCAAGAGACCCAGTACTTC. Residues: CASKIRVQETQYF.

V gene TRBV9 combines with J gene TRBJ2-7; the match to TRBD2 covers 10 bases. With V trimmed by 4 bases and J by 7 bases, 8 bases remained unmatched. CDR1 and CDR2 from the germline V gene are SGDLS and YYNGEE. The CDR3 contains 14 residues. The CDR3 loop reads CASSPSGRTWEQYF. In DNA form, the CDR3 reads TGTGCCAGCAGCCCTAGCGGGAGAACCTGGGAGCAGTACTTC.

This chain connects TRBV6-6 to TRBJ2-1, with 14 bases fitting TRBD2. This CDR3 contains 16 residues. Trimming removed 4 bases from V and 9 bases from J; junction bases left unmatched: 8. In germline, CDR1 is MNHNY, CDR2 SVGAGI (reference sequence). This chain's CDR3 is CASSSLLGLAGVEQFF. CDR3 in DNA: TGTGCCAGCAGTTCTCTACTGGGACTAGCGGGAGTTGAGCAGTTCTTC.